This T cell receptor (beta chain) comes out of a study of response to subunit inactivated influenza vaccine (dated by TCRdb to between 2018 and 2020). In the study overall: Deep quantitative T cell receptor repertoire profiling was used in the study to track responses to a trivalent subunit inactivated influenza vaccine. Summary of the overall study and its limitations: It was suggested by the authors that each seasonal influenza vaccination may recruit only a limited number of new T cells.

This clonotype was observed a few times. No cognate antigen has been identified for it. No much larger clone is present one base from it, and per-base qualities are unavailable. Libraries were constructed by RT-PCR. These reads were obtained on an Illumina HiSeq 2500. TCRdb applied fastp at Q25 and MiXCR to the public reads, then kept only in-frame beta chains. Entries are consolidated by CDR3 protein sequence, retaining the most common genes and DNA. Across this sample there are under 800,000 distinct CDR3 sequences, with approximately 15% seen only once. The ten largest clones capture 5.5% to 8% of the sample. In the germline V gene, CDR1 corresponds to SQVTM and CDR2 to ANQGSEA. Trimming costs V 7 bases and J 7 bases, and their ends lie 16 bases apart. The CDR3 runs 12 residues from the cysteine to the phenylalanine. Only the CDR3 DNA is retained, 36 bases long and in frame from the first base.

Sequencing was performed on PBMCs from blood, taken less than 15 days before vaccination. The sequence was obtained from a middle-aged man who received an inactivated influenza vaccine. Donor details come from another sample of the same person, matched by shared clones. The rearrangement combines TRBV29-1 with TRBJ1-1, and TRBD1 may be the D gene, going by 6 matching bases. The CDR3 region: CSAKGQRFEAFF. Here is the DNA: TGCAGCGCCAAAGGACAGCGCTTTGAAGCTTTCTTT.